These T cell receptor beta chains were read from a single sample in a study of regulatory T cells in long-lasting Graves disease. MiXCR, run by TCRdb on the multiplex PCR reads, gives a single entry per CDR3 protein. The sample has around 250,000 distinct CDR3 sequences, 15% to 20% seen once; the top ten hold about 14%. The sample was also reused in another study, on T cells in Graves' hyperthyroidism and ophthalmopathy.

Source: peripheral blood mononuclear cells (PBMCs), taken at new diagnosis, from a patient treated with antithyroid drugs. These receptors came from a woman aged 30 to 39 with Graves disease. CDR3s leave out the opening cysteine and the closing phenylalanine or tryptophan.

cdr3_aa: ASSSPSGKETQY
j_call: TRBJ2-5
v_call: TRBV5-4

cdr3_aa: VSGRAYEQY
j_call: TRBJ2-7
v_call: TRBV5-1

cdr3_aa: SARGQENSPLH
j_call: TRBJ1-6
v_call: TRBV20-1

cdr3_aa: ASSLRDGSPLH
j_call: TRBJ1-6
v_call: TRBV3-1

cdr3_aa: SASIAGNHYEQY
j_call: TRBJ2-7
v_call: TRBV20-1

cdr3_aa: ASSQNRRDREPLHGYT
j_call: TRBJ1-2
v_call: TRBV3-1

cdr3_aa: ASSPVGTGRLSGNTIY
j_call: TRBJ1-3
v_call: TRBV4-1

cdr3_aa: ASSLDPGGNEQF
j_call: TRBJ2-1
v_call: TRBV5-1

cdr3_aa: SASGWAQDEGGYT
j_call: TRBJ1-2
v_call: TRBV20-1

cdr3_aa: ASSSPGQRYYEQY
j_call: TRBJ2-7
v_call: TRBV7-9

cdr3_aa: ASSLAGLATDTQY
j_call: TRBJ2-3
v_call: TRBV7-9

cdr3_aa: ASSPRTGVAGELF
j_call: TRBJ2-2
v_call: TRBV9

cdr3_aa: SARDTARGSYNSPLH
j_call: TRBJ1-6
v_call: TRBV20-1

cdr3_aa: ASSSRQARNQPQH
j_call: TRBJ1-5
v_call: TRBV11-2

cdr3_aa: ASSFREPWGETQY
j_call: TRBJ2-5
v_call: TRBV5-6

cdr3_aa: ASGTFNEQF
j_call: TRBJ2-1
v_call: TRBV6-2/TRBV6-3

cdr3_aa: SAITREVAGNTIY
j_call: TRBJ1-3
v_call: TRBV20-1

cdr3_aa: ARSPPTGLIVRGYT
j_call: TRBJ1-2
v_call: TRBV19

cdr3_aa: SALVGTAYGYT
j_call: TRBJ1-2
v_call: TRBV20-1

cdr3_aa: TSSQVRDQYGYT
j_call: TRBJ1-2
v_call: TRBV4-1